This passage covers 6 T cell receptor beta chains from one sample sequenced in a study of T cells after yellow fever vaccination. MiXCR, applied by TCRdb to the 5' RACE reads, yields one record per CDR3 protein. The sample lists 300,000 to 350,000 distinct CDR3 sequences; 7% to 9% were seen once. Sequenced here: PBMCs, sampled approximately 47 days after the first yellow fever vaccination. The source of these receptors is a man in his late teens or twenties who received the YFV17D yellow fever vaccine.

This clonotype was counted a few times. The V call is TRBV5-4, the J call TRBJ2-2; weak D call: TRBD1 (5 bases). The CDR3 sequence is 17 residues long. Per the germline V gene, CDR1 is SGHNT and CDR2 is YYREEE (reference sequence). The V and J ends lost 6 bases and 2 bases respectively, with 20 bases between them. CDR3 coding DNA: TGTGCCAGCACCAGATCGGTCGGGCAGGGCAACACCGGGGAGCTGTTTTTT. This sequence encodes CASTRSVGQGNTGELFF.

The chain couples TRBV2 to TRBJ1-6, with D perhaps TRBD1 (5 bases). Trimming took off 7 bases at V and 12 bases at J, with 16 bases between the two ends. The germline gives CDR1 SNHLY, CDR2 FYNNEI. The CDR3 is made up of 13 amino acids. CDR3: CASNPQGEEPLHF. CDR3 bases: TGTGCCAGCAATCCTCAGGGAGAAGAACCCCTCCACTTT. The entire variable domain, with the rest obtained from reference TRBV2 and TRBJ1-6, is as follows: EPEVTQTPSHQVTQMGQEVILRCVPISNHLYFYWYRQILGQKVEFLVSFYNNEISEKSEIFDDQFSVERPDGSNFTLKIRSTKLEDSAMYFCASNPQGEEPLHFGNGTRLTVT.

This CDR3 is CASSPRGPKNIQYF. The CDR3 DNA reads TGTGCCAGCTCACCGCGAGGTCCCAAAAACATTCAGTACTTC. The chain uses TRBV18 and TRBJ2-4; no definite D call. This CDR3 spans 14 amino acids. The germline gives CDR1 KGHSH, CDR2 LQKENI. Trimming cost V 3 bases and J 2 bases, with 8 bases left between them.

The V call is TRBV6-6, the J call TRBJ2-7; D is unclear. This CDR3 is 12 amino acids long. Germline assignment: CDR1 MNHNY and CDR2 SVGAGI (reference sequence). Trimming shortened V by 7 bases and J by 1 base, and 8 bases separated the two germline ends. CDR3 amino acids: CASTSGSYEQYV. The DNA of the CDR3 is TGTGCCAGCACTTCAGGATCCTACGAGCAGTACGTC.

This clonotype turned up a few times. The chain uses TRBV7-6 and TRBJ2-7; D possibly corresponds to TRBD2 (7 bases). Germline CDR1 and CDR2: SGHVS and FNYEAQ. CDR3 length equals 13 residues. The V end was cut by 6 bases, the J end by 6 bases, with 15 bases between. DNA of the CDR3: TGTGCCAGCAGTTGGGGGGGGGCCACCGAGCAGTACGTC. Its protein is CASSWGGATEQYV.

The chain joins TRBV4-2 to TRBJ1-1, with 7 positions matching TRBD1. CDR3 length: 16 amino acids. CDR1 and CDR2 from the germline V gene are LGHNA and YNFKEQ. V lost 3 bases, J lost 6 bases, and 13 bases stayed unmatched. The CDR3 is CASSHITTNQGAEAFF. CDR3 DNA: TGTGCCAGCAGCCATATAACCACCAATCAGGGGGCTGAAGCTTTCTTT.